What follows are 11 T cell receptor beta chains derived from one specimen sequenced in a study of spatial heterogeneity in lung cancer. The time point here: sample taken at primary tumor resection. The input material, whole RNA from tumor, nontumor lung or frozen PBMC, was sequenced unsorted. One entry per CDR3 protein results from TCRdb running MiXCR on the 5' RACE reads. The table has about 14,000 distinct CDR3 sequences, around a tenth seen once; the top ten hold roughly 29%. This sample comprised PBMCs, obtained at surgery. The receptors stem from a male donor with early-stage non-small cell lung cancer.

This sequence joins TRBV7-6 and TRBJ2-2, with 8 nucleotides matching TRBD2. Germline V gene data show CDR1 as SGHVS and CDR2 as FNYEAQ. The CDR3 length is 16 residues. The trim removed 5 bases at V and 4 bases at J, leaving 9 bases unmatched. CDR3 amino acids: CASSVDSGSSTGELFF. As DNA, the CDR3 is TGTGCCAGCAGCGTAGACAGCGGGAGCAGCACCGGGGAGCTGTTTTTT.

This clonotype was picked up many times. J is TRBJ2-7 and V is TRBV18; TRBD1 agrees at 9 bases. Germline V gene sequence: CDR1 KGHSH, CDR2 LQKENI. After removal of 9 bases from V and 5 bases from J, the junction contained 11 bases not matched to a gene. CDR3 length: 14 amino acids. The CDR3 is CASTPGGTGHEQYF. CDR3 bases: TGTGCCAGTACCCCTGGCGGGACAGGGCACGAGCAGTACTTC.

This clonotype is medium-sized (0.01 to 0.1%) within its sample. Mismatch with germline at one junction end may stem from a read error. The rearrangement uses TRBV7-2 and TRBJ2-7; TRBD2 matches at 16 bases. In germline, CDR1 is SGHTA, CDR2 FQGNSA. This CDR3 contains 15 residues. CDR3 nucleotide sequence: TGTGCCAGCAGCCCGGGACTAGCGGGAGGGCCTGACTTATTGTTC. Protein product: CASSPGLAGGPDLLF.

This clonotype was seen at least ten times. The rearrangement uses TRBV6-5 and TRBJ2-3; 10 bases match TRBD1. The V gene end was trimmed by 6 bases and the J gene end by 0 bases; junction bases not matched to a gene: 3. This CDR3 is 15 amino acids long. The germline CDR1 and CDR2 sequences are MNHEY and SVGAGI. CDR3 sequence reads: CASRRQGASTDTQYF. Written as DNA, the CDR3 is TGTGCCAGCAGACGACAGGGGGCTAGCACAGATACGCAGTATTTT.

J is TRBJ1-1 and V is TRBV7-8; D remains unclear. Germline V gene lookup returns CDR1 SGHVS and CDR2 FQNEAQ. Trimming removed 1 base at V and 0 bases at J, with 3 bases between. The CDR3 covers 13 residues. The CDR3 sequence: CASSLGMNTEAFF. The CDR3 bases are TGTGCCAGCAGCTTAGGGATGAACACTGAAGCTTTCTTT.

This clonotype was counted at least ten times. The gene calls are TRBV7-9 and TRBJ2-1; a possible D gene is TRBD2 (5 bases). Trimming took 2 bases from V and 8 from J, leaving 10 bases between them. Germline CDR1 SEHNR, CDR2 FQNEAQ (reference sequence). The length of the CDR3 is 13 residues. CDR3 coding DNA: TGTGCCAGCAGCTTAAACGGGATCCATGAGCAGTTCTTC. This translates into CASSLNGIHEQFF.

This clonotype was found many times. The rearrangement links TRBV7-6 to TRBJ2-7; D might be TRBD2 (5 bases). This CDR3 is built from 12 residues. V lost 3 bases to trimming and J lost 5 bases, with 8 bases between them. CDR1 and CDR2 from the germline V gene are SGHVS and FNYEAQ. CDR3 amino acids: CASSFSRDEQYF. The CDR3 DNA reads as TGTGCCAGCAGCTTCTCGAGGGACGAGCAGTACTTC.

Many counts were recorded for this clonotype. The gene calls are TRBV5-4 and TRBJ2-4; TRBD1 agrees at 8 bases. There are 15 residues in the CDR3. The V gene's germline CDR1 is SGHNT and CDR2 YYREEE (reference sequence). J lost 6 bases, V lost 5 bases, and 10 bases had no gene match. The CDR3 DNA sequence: TGTGCCAGCAGACTAGACAGGGGAGCCTTAAACATTCAGTACTTC. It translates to CASRLDRGALNIQYF.

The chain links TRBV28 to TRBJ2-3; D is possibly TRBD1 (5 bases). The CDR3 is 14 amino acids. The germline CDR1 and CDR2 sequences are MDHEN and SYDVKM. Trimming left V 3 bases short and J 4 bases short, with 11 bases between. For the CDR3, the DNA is TGTGCCAGCAGTTTGAGTGTCAGGGCAGATACGCAGTATTTT. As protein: CASSLSVRADTQYF.

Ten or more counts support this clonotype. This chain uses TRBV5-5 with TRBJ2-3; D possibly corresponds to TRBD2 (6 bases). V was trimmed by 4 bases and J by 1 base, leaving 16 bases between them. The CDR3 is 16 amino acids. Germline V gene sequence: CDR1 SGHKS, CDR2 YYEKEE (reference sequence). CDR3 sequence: CASSQWLAGRTDTQYF. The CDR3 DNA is TGTGCCAGCAGCCAATGGTTGGCGGGACGCACAGATACGCAGTATTTT.

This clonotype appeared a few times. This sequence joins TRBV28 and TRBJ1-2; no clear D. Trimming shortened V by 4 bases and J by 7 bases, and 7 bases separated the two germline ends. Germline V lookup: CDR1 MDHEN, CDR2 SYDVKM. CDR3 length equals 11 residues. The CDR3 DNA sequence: TGTGCCAGCAGTTATAGGAGTGGCTACACCTTC. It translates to CASSYRSGYTF.